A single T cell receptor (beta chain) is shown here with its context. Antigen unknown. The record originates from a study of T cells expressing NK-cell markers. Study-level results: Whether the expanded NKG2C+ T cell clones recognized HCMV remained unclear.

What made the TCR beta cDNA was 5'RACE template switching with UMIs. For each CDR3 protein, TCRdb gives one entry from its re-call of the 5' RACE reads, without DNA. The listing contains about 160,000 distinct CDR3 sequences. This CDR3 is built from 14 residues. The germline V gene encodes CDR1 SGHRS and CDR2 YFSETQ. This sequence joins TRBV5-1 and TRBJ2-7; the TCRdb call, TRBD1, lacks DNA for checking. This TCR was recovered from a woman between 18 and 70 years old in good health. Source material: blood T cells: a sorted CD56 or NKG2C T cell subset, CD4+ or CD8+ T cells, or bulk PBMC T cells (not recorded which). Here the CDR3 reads CASKRDTGPYEQYF.